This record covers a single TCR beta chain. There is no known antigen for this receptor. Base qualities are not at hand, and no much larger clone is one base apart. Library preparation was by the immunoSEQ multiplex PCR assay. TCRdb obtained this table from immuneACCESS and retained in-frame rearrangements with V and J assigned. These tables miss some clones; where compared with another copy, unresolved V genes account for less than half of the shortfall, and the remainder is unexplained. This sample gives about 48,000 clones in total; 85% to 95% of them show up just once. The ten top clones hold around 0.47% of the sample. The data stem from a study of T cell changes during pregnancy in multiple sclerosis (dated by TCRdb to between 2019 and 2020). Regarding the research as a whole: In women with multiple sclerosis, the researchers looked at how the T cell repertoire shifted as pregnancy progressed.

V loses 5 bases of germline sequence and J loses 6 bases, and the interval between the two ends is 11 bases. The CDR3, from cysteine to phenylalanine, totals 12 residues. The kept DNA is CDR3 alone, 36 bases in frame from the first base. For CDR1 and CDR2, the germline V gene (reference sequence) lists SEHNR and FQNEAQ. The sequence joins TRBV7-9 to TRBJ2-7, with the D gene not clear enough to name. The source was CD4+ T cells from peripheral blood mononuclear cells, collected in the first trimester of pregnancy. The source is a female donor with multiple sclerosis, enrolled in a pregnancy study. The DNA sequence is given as TGTGCCAGCAGCAATGGCCCCGCCGAGCAGTACTTC. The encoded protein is CASSNGPAEQYF.